This T cell receptor beta chain originates from a study of cytomegalovirus exposure and HLA in healthy donors. Regarding the study as a whole: HLA restriction was apparent for most CMV-associated TCR beta chains in a later analysis. Using a false discovery rate of 0.05, a later analysis showed that 15,000 to 20,000 TCR beta sequences were associated with HLA alleles. Presence/absence analyses assumed roughly uniform sequencing depth across donors, which may not hold. With high specificity and sensitivity, the classifier reportedly diagnosed cytomegalovirus status.

V was pared by 5 bases and J by 8 bases, with 15 bases between. Germline lookup yields CDR1 PRHDT and CDR2 FYEKMQ (reference sequence). This CDR3 spans 13 amino acids. Details on this clone: As yet, its antigen is unknown.

The PCR contained 60 Vbeta and 13 Jbeta primers. Profiled with immunoSEQ multiplex PCR; TCRdb holds only in-frame clones, not every one. The table has approximately 44,000 clones, 81% seen once. The sample consisted of PBMCs. The sequence derives from a man in his fifties in good health and CMV-seronegative. The V gene is TRBV13, the J gene TRBJ1-2, with D maybe TRBD1 (6 bases). The CDR3 DNA sequence: TGTGCCAGCAGCGTCACACAGGGCTCGGGCTACACCTTC. Amino acid sequence: CASSVTQGSGYTF.